There are a few counts of the clone carrying this T cell receptor (delta chain). The sample originates from a study of gamma-delta chains in newborns, infants, children. Turning to the study itself: Microbial exposure reportedly drives polyclonal innate γδ T cell expansion after birth.

Per the germline V gene, CDR1 is TSWWSYY and CDR2 is QGS. The CDR3 is made up of 15 amino acids. The ends lost 5 bases at V and 2 bases at J; junction bases unmatched: 3. TCRdb re-called clones from the reads using CATT. The top ten hold approximately 11% of the sample, which has 4,000 to 5,000 delta-chain clones, approximately 4.7% seen once. The clonotype comes from a child who was a newborn, infant or young child, either healthy, febrile or measles-vaccinated (not recorded which). This chain links TRDV1 with TRDJ1, with 12 bases fitting TRDD3. Sequencing was done on a sample of blood. CDR3 nucleotides: TGTGCTCTTGGGCTGGGGGATACGAGGACCGATAAACTCATCTTT. Protein product: CALGLGDTRTDKLIF.